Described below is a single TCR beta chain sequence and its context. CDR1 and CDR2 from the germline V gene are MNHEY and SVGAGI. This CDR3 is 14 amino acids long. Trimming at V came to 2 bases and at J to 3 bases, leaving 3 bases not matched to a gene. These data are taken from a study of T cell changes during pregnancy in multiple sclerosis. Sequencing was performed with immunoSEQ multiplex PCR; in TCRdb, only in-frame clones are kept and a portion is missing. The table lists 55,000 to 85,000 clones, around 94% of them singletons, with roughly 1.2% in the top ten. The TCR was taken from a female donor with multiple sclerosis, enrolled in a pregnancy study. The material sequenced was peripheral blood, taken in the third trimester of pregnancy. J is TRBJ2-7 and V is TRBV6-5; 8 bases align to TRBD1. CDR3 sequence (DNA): TGTGCCAGCAGTTACGCCGGACAGGGCTACGAGCAGTACTTC. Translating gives CASSYAGQGYEQYF.